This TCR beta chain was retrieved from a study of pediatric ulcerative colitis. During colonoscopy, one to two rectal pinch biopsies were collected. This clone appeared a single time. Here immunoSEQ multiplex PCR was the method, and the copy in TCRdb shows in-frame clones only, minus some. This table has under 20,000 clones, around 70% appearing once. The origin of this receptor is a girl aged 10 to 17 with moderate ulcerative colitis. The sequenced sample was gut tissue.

The CDR3 region has the DNA TGTGCCAGCAGCTTGGGCCCGACAGGGATCTACGAGCAGTACTTC. Its protein product is CASSLGPTGIYEQYF. The chain uses TRBV5-6 and TRBJ2-7; 7 nucleotides match TRBD1. This CDR3 contains 15 residues. J was trimmed by 3 bases and V by 0 bases; bases with no gene match: 6. Germline V gives CDR1 SGHDT, CDR2 YYEEEE. The full variable domain, rest sourced from reference TRBV5-6 and TRBJ2-7, is DAGVTQSPTHLIKTRGQQVTLRCSPKSGHDTVSWYQQALGQGPQFIFQYYEEEERQRGNFPDRFSGHQFPNYSSELNVNALLLGDSALYLCASSLGPTGIYEQYFGPGTRLTVT.